This TCR beta chain came from a study of a mutant IDH1 vaccine in newly diagnosed glioma. Noted time point: week 47, end of study. It was 300 ug of mutant IDH1 20-mer peptide that made up each vaccine dose, given with topical imiquimod. Worth noting for this clone: Its antigen is not identified.

Profiled with immunoSEQ multiplex PCR; TCRdb holds only in-frame clones, not every one. The sample records over 30,000 clones, about 93% being singletons. General study findings and limits: Changes in top peripheral clonotypes did not appear linked to pseudoprogression. Among patients, 93.3% showed immune responses induced by the vaccine.

The TCR was taken from a woman in her thirties or forties with glioma. The specimen was PBMCs, collected from a glioma patient whose treatment included an IDH1 peptide vaccine.

The CDR3 loop reads CASSLGQTNNQPQHF. The CDR3 coding sequence is TGTGCCAGCAGCCTCGGACAGACCAACAATCAGCCCCAGCATTTT. This sequence joins TRBV7-2 and TRBJ1-5; D is perhaps TRBD1 (6 bases). Germline V CDR1 and CDR2: SGHTA, FQGNSA. V was cut by 5 bases and J by 3 bases, with 14 bases left in between. The CDR3 is 15 residues long.